One T cell receptor (beta chain) is described in this entry. Its antigen remains unknown. V was trimmed by 6 bases and J by 7 bases, leaving 13 bases between them. CDR3 length: 13 amino acids. These data come from a study of vaccination effects on CD4 cells after COVID-19. The repertoire was sequenced with immunoSEQ multiplex PCR; TCRdb's copy has only in-frame clones and lacks some. The sample includes some 35,000 clones, roughly four fifths of them seen just once. Expansion of antigen-specific CD4+ T cells with viral peptide pools was carried out by the ViraFEST assay before sequencing. Isolation of CD4+ T cells took place after 10 days of culture. Two doses of either BNT162b2 or mRNA-1273 were given to each participant.

This sample comprised CD4+ T cells from PBMCs cultured with HCoV-NL63 spike peptides, obtained after COVID-19 vaccination. The sequence derives from a human donor who received a COVID-19 vaccine. Some clones in this sample may be carry-over from other donors' samples. The chain links TRBV12-3 or TRBV12-4 to TRBJ1-3; D gene unclear. CDR3: CASRTTPGNTIYF. CDR3 nucleotides: TGTGCCAGCAGAACTACCCCCGGTAACACCATATATTTT.